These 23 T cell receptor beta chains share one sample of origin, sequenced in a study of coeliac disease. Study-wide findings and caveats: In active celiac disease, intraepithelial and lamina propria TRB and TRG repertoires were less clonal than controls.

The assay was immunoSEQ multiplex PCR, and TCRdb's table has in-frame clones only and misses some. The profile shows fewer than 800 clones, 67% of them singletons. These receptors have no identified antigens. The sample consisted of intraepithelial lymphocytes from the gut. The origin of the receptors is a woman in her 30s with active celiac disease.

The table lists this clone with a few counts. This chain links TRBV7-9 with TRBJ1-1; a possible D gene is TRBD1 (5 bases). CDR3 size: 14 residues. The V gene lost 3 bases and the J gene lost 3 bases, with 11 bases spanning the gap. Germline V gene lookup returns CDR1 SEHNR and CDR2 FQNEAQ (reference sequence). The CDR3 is CASSFSGRDTEAFF. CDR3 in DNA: TGTGCCAGCAGCTTTAGTGGCAGGGACACTGAAGCTTTCTTT.

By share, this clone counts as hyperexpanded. In DNA form, the CDR3 reads TGTGCCAGCAGCTCAGACAGTCCTATTGAAGCTTTCTTT. It codes for CASSSDSPIEAFF. The V gene is TRBV7-4, the J gene TRBJ1-1, with D perhaps matching TRBD1 (5 bases). Between the trimmed V and J ends, which lost 4 bases and 7 bases, there was a span of 13 bases. Germline-derived CDR1 and CDR2 are SGHVT and SQSDAQ. The CDR3 extends over 13 amino acids.

The CDR3 sequence: CASSNRGSGANVLTF. The CDR3 DNA sequence: TGCGCCAGCAGCAACCGGGGGTCAGGGGCCAACGTCCTGACTTTC. J is TRBJ2-6 and V is TRBV4-1; D might be TRBD2 (6 bases). The V gene's germline CDR1 is MGHRA and CDR2 YSYEKL. CDR3 length equals 15 residues. V lost 5 bases and J 4 bases, leaving 12 bases between the germline ends.

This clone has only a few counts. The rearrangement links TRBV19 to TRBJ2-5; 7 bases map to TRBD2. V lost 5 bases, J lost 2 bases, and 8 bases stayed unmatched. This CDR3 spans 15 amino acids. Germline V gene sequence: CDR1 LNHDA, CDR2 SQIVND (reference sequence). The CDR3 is CASSWSRGEQETQYF. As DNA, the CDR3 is TGTGCCAGTAGTTGGAGTCGGGGGGAGCAAGAGACCCAGTACTTC.

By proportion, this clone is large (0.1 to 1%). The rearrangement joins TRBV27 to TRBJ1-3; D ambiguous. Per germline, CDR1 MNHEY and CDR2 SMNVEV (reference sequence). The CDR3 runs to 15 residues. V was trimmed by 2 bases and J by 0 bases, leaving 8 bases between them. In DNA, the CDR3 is TGTGCCAGCAGTTTACAGGCCGACTCTGGAAACACCATATATTTT. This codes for CASSLQADSGNTIYF.

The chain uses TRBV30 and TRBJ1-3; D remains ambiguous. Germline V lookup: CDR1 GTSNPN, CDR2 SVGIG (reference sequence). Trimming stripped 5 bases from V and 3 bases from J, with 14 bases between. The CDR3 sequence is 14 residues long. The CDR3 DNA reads TGTGCCTGGCTGGCAGTCTCTAGTGGAAACACCATATATTTT. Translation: CAWLAVSSGNTIYF.

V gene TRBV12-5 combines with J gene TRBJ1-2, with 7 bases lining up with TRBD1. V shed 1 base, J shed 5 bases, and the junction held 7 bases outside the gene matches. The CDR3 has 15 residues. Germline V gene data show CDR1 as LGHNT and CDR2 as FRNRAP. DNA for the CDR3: TGTGCTAGTGGTTTGGAAGACAGGGTATGGTATGGCTACACCTTC. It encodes CASGLEDRVWYGYTF.

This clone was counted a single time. The CDR3 DNA reads as TGTGCCAGCACTGAGACAGGGGGCACTGAAGCTTTCTTT. It codes for CASTETGGTEAFF. The V and J genes are TRBV6-1 and TRBJ1-1; 9 nucleotides align to TRBD1. The V and J ends lost 7 bases and 4 bases, in that order; junction bases with no gene match: 4. Germline lookup yields CDR1 MNHNS and CDR2 SASEGT. This CDR3 is 13 amino acids long.

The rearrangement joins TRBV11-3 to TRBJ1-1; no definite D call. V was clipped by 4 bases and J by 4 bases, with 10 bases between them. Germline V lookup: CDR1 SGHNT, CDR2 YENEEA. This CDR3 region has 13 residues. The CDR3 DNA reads TGTGCCAGCAGCTGGGCGGCGGGCACTGAAGCTTTCTTT. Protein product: CASSWAAGTEAFF.

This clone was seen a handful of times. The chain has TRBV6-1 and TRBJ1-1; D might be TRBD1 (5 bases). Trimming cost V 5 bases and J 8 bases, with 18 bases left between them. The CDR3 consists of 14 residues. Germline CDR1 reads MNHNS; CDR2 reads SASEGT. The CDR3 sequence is CASSYPGGSPEAFF. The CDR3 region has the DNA TGTGCCAGCAGTTATCCCGGGGGATCTCCCGAAGCTTTCTTT.

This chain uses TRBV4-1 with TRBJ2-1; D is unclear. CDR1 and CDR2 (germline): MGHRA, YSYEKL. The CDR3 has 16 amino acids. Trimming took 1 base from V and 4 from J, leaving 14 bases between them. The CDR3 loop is CASSQVSLARYNEQFF. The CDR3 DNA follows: TGCGCCAGCAGCCAAGTCTCCCTGGCGAGGTACAATGAGCAGTTCTTC.

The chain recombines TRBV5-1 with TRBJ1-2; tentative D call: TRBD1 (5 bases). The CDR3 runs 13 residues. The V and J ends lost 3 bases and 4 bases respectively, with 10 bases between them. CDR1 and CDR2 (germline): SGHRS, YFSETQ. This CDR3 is CASSWQGLYGYTF. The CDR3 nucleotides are TGCGCCAGCAGCTGGCAGGGCCTCTATGGCTACACCTTC.

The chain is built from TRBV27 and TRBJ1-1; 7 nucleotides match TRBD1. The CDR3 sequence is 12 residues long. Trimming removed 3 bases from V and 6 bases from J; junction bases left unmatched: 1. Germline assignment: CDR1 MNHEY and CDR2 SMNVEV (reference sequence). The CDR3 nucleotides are TGTGCCAGCAGTTTTCAGGGGGCTGAAGCTTTCTTT. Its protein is CASSFQGAEAFF.

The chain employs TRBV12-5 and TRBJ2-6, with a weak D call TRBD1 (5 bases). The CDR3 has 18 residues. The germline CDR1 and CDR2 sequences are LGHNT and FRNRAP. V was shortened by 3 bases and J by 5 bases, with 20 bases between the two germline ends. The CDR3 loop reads CASGFPAAGQSRANVLTF. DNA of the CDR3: TGTGCTAGTGGTTTCCCGGCTGCAGGACAAAGTCGGGCCAACGTCCTGACTTTC.

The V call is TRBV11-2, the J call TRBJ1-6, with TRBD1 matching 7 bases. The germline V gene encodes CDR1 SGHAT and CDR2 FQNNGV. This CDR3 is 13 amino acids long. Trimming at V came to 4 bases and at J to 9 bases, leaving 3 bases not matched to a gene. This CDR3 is CASSSAGGSPLHF. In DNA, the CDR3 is TGTGCCAGCAGCTCCGCAGGGGGTTCACCCCTCCACTTT.

The CDR3 sequence: CASSLGLPYGYTF. CDR3 DNA: TGCGCCAGCAGCTTGGGGCTGCCATATGGCTACACCTTC. V gene TRBV5-1 combines with J gene TRBJ1-2; no definite D call. This CDR3 comprises 13 residues. V shed 0 bases and J shed 5 bases, with 8 bases lying between them. Looked up from germline, CDR1 is SGHRS and CDR2 is YFSETQ.

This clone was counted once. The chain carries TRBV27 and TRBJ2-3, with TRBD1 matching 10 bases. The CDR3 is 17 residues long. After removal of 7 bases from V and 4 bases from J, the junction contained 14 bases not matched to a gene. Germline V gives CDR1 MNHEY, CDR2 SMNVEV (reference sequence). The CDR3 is CASTPGRGTGVSDTQYF. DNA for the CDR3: TGTGCCAGCACCCCGGGGAGGGGGACAGGGGTTTCAGATACGCAGTATTTT.

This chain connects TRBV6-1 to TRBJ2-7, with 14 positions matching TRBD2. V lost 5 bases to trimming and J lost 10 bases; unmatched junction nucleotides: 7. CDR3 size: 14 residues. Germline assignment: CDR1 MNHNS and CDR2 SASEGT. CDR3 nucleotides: TGTGCCAGCAGTATAATGGGGACTAGCGGGAGACAGTACTTC. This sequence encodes CASSIMGTSGRQYF.

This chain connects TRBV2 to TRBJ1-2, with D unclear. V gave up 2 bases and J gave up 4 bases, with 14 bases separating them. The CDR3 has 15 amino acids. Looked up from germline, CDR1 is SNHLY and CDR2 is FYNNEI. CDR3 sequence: CASSEWTDWGYGYTF. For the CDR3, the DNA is TGTGCCAGCAGTGAATGGACGGACTGGGGCTATGGCTACACCTTC.

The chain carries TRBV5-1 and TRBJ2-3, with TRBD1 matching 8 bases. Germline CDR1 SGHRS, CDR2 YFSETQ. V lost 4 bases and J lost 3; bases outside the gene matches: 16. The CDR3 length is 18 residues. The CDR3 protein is CASSPTQGALGRTDTQYF. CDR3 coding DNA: TGCGCCAGCAGCCCAACCCAGGGGGCGCTAGGAAGAACAGATACGCAGTATTTT.

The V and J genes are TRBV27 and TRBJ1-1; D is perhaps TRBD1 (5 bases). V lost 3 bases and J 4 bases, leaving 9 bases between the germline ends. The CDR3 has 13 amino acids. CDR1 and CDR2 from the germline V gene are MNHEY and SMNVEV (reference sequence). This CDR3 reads CASSLIRGTEAFF. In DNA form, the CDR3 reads TGTGCCAGCAGTTTGATAAGGGGCACTGAAGCTTTCTTT.

CDR3 residues: CASSLIGSSGGPSYNEQFF. CDR3 nucleotide sequence: TGTGCCAGCAGCTTAATCGGGAGTAGCGGGGGGCCCTCCTACAATGAGCAGTTCTTC. The rearrangement joins TRBV11-2 to TRBJ2-1, with TRBD2 identical over 10 bases. With V trimmed by 2 bases and J by 0 bases, 10 bases remained unmatched. The CDR3 is 19 residues long. Germline loops: CDR1 SGHAT, CDR2 FQNNGV.

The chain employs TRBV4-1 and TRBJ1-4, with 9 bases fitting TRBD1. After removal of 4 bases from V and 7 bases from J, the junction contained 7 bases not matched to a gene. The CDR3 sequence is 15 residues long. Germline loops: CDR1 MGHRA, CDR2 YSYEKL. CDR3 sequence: CASSLTGTGTEKLFF. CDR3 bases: TGCGCCAGCAGCCTTACCGGGACAGGGACTGAAAAACTGTTTTTT.